The next 9 T cell receptor beta chains were all read from a single sample in a study of Ad26.COV2.S vaccination and SARS-CoV-2 variants. Noted treatment: some 19 received Ad26.COV2.S at low or high dose, single or two shots; five or six received placebo; per-sample allocation not given. Vaccine and placebo recipients were sampled on day 63 after the first injection. Using immunoSEQ multiplex PCR, the repertoire was profiled, and TCRdb retains in-frame clones only, with some absent. The table lists about 680,000 clones, 80% to 90% of them singletons. The sample here was peripheral blood, taken in a trial of Ad26.COV2.S vaccine versus placebo. The receptors here all came from a person between 18 and 65 years old who received the Ad26.COV2.S COVID-19 vaccine or a placebo.

This sequence joins TRBV6-5 and TRBJ2-1; 9 bases align to TRBD1. Germline V gene sequence: CDR1 MNHEY, CDR2 SVGAGI. J was trimmed by 4 bases and V by 5 bases; bases with no gene match: 6. CDR3 length: 15 amino acids. CDR3 nucleotides: TGTGCCAGCAGTCCGGACAGGGGCCTATACAATGAGCAGTTCTTC. Residues: CASSPDRGLYNEQFF.

The chain carries TRBV10-3 and TRBJ2-1, with 8 bases aligning to TRBD1. Germline assignment: CDR1 ENHRY and CDR2 SYGVKD. CDR3 size: 15 residues. Trimming removed 6 bases from V and 8 bases from J; junction bases left unmatched: 12. The CDR3 bases are TGTGCCATCAGGATCCAGGGGGCGCCGGGGGATGAGCAGTTCTTC. Translating it yields CAIRIQGAPGDEQFF.

This clone occurred once. This chain joins TRBV6-1 and TRBJ1-5; 10 positions agree with TRBD1. CDR1 and CDR2 (germline): MNHNS, SASEGT. Trimming removed 4 bases from V and 1 base from J; junction bases left unmatched: 4. The CDR3 sequence is 16 residues long. The CDR3 region has the DNA TGTGCCAGCAGTGCGGGACAGGGGATGAGCAATCAGCCCCAGCATTTT. Translated: CASSAGQGMSNQPQHF.

This chain joins TRBV6-4 and TRBJ2-3; D uncertain. In germline, CDR1 is MRHNA, CDR2 SNTAGT. The length of the CDR3 is 16 residues. V was cut by 2 bases and J by 0 bases, with 12 bases left in between. The CDR3 DNA reads as TGTGCCAGCAGTGACCACAGTTGGAGTAGCACAGATACGCAGTATTTT. It yields the protein CASSDHSWSSTDTQYF.

Turning to this clone: Other DNA sequences in this sample translate to the same CDR3. This sequence joins TRBV5-1 and TRBJ2-7; D gene unclear. The V gene lost 0 bases and the J gene lost 2 bases, with 6 bases spanning the gap. This CDR3 spans 13 amino acids. CDR1 is SGHRS and CDR2 is YFSETQ in the germline V gene. DNA for the CDR3: TGCGCCAGCAGCTTGGCGGCTACCTACGAGCAGTACTTC. Residues: CASSLAATYEQYF.

The chain employs TRBV6-2 or TRBV6-3 and TRBJ2-1, with D hard to call. This CDR3 is 14 amino acids long. Between the trimmed V and J ends, which lost 0 bases and 4 bases, there was a span of 7 bases. Germline values: CDR1 MNHEY, CDR2 SVGEGT. This CDR3 is CASSYSRLYNEQFF. CDR3 DNA: TGTGCCAGCAGTTACTCGAGACTGTACAATGAGCAGTTCTTC.

J is TRBJ1-1 and V is TRBV7-2; the D gene is possibly TRBD1 (5 bases). Per germline, CDR1 SGHTA and CDR2 FQGNSA. The CDR3 contains 13 residues. The V gene lost 4 bases and the J gene lost 6 bases, with 12 bases spanning the gap. CDR3 loop: CASSSAVGAEAFF. CDR3 coding DNA: TGTGCCAGCAGCTCCGCCGTGGGGGCTGAAGCTTTCTTT.

The rearrangement links TRBV5-1 to TRBJ2-1, with 10 bases that match TRBD2. Trimming cost V 4 bases and J 3 bases; bases outside gene matches: 16. The CDR3 loop spans 19 amino acids. Germline V gene lookup returns CDR1 SGHRS and CDR2 YFSETQ. The CDR3 DNA reads as TGCGCCAGCAGCCCTGGGCTAGCGGGAGAGTTCAGATACTACAATGAGCAGTTCTTC. Protein product: CASSPGLAGEFRYYNEQFF.

The CDR3 region is CSAPPSNEQFF. CDR3 DNA sequence: TGCAGTGCGCCCCCTAGTAATGAGCAGTTCTTC. V gene TRBV20-1 combines with J gene TRBJ2-1; D gene unclear. The CDR3 extends over 11 amino acids. V was trimmed by 6 bases and J by 7 bases, leaving 10 bases between them. CDR1 is DFQATT and CDR2 is SNEGSKA in the germline V gene (reference sequence).